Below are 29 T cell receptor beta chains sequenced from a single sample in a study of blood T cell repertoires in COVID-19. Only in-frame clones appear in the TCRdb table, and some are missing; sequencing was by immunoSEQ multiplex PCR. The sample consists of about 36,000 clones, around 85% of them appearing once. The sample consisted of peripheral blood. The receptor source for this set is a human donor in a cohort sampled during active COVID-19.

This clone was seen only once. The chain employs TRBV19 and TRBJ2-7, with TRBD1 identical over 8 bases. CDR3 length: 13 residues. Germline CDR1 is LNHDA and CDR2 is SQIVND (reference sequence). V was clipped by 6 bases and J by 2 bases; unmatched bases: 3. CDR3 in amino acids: CASSPGQAYEQYF. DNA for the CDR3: TGTGCCAGTAGCCCGGGACAGGCCTACGAGCAGTACTTC.

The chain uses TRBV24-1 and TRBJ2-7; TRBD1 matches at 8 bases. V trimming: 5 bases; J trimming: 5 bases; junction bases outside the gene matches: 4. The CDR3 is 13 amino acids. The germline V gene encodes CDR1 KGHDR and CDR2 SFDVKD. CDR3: CATSGSGGHEQYF. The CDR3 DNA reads TGTGCCACCAGTGGATCAGGGGGCCACGAGCAGTACTTC.

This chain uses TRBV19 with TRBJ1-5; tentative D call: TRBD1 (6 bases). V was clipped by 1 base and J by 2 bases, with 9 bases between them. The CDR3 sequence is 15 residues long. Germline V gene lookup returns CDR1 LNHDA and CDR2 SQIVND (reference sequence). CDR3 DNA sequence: TGTGCCAGTAGTATAGTTTCAGGGGGCAATCAGCCCCAGCATTTT. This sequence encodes CASSIVSGGNQPQHF.

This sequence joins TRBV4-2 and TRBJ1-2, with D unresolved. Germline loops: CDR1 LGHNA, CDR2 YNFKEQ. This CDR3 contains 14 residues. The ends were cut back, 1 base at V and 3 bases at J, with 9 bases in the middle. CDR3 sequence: CASSQALEDYGYTF. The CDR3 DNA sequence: TGTGCCAGCAGCCAAGCCCTCGAGGACTATGGCTACACCTTC.

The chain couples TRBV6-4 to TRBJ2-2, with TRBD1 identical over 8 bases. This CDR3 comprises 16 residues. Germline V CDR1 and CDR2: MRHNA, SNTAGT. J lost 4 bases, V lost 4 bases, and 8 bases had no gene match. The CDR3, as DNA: TGTGCCAGCAGTGCCTCTGAAACAGGGGGCACCGGGGAGCTGTTTTTT. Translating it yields CASSASETGGTGELFF.

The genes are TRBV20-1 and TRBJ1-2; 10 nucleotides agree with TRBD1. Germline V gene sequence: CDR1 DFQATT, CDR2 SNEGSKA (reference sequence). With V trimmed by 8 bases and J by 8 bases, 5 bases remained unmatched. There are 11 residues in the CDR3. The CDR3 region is CSPPGQGGYTF. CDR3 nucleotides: TGCAGTCCTCCGGGACAGGGGGGCTACACCTTC.

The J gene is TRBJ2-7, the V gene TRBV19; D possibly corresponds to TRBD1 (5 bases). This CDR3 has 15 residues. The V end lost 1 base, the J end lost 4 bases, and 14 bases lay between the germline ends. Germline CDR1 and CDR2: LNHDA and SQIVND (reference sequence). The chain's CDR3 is CASSIGLYQGYEQYF. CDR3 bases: TGTGCCAGTAGTATAGGACTCTATCAGGGTTACGAGCAGTACTTC.

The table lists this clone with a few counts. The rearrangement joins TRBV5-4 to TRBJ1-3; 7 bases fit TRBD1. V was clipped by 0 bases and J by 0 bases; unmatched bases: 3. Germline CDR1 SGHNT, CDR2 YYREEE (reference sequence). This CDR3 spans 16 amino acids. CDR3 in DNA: TGTGCCAGCAGCTTGGGGGACAGCCTCTCTGGAAACACCATATATTTT. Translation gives CASSLGDSLSGNTIYF.

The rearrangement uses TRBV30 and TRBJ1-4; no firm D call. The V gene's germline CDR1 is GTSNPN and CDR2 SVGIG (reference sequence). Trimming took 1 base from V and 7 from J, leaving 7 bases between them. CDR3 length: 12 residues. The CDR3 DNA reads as TGTGCCTGGAGTGCGCTGGCTGAAAAACTGTTTTTT. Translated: CAWSALAEKLFF.

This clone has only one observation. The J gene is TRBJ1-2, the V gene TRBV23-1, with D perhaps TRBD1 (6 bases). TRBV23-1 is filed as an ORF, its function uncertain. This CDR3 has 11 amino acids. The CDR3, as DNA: TGCGTAGTCGGACAGAACTATGGCTACACCTTC. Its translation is CVVGQNYGYTF.

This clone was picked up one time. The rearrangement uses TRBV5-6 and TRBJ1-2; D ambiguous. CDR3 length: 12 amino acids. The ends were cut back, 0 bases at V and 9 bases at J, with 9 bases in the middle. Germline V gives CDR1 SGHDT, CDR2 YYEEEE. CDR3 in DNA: TGTGCCAGCAGCTTGGGCGGGGTTAGCTACACCTTC. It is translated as CASSLGGVSYTF.

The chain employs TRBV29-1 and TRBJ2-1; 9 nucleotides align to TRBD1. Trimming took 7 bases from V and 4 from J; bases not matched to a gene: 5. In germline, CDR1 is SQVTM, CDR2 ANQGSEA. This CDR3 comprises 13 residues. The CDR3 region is CSEGQGRYNEQFF. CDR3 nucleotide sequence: TGCAGCGAGGGACAGGGCAGGTACAATGAGCAGTTCTTC.

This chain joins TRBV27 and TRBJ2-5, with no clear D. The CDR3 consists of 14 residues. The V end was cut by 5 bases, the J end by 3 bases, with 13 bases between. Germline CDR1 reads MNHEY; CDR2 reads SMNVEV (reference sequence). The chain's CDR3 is CASSRRRYEETQYF. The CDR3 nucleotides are TGTGCCAGCAGTCGGAGACGATACGAAGAGACCCAGTACTTC.

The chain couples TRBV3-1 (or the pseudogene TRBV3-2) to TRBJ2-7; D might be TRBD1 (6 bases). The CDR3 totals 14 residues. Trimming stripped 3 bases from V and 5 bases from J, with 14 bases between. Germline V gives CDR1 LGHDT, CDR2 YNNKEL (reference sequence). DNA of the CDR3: TGTGCCAGCAGCCAGAGGGGGTCCGGCGACGAGCAGTACTTC. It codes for CASSQRGSGDEQYF.

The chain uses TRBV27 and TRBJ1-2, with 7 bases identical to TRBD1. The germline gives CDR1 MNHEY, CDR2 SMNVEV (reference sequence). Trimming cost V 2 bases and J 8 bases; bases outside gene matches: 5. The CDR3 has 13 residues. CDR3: CASSLEGASGYTF. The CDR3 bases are TGTGCCAGCAGTTTAGAGGGGGCCAGCGGCTACACCTTC.

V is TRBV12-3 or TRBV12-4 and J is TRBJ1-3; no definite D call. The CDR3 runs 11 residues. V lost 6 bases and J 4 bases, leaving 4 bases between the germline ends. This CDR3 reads CASRQGNTIYF. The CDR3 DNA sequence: TGTGCCAGCAGACAGGGAAACACCATATATTTT.

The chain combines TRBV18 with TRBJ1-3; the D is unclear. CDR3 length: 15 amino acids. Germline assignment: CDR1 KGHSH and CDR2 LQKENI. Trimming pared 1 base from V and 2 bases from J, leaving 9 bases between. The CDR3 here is CASSPQRRAGNTIYF. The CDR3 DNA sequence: TGTGCCAGCTCACCACAGAGGCGGGCTGGAAACACCATATATTTT.

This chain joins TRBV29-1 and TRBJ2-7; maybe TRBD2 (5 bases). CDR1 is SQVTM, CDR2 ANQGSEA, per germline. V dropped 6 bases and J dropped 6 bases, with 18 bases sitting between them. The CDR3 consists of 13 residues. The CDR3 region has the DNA TGCAGCGTCGGGGAACAGTTAACGTCCGAGCAGTACTTC. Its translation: CSVGEQLTSEQYF.

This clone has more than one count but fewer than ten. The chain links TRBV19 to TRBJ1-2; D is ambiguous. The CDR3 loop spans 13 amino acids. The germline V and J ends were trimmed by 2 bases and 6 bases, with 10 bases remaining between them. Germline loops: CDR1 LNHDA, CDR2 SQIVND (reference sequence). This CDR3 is CASSIMTLNGYTF. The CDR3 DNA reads TGTGCCAGTAGTATAATGACATTGAATGGCTACACCTTC.

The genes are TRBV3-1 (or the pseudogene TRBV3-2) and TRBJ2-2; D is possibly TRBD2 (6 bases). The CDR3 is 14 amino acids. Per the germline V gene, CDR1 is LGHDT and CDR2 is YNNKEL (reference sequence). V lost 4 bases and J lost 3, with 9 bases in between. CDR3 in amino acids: CASSRGEYTGELFF. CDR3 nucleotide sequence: TGTGCCAGCAGCCGCGGGGAATACACCGGGGAGCTGTTTTTT.

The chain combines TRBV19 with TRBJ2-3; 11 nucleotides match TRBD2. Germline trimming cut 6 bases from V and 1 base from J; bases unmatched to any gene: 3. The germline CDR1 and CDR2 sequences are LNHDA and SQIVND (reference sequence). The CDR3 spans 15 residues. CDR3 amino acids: CASRLAGGGTDTQYF. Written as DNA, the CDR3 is TGTGCCAGTAGATTAGCGGGGGGGGGCACAGATACGCAGTATTTT.

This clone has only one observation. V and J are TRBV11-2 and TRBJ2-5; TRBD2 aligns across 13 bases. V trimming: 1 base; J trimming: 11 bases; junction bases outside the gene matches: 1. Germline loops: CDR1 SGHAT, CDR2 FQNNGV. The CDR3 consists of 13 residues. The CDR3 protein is CASSLGTSGGQYF. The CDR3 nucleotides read TGTGCCAGCAGCTTAGGGACTAGCGGGGGTCAGTACTTC.

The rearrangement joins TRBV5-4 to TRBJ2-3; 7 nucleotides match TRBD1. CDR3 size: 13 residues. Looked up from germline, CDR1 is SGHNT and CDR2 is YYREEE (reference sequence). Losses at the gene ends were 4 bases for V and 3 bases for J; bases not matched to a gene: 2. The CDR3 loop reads CASSKGQTDTQYF. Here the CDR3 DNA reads TGTGCCAGCAGCAAGGGACAGACAGATACGCAGTATTTT.

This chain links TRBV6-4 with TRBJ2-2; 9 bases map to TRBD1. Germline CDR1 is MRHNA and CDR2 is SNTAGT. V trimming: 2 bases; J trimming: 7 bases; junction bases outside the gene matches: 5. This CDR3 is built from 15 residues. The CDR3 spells CASSDGGQGNGELFF. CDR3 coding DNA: TGTGCCAGCAGTGACGGGGGACAGGGTAACGGGGAGCTGTTTTTT.

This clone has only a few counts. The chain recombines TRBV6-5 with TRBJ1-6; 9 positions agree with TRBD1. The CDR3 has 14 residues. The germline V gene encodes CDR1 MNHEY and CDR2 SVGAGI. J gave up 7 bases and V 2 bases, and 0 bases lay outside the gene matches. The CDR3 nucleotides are TGTGCCAGCAGTTACGACAGGGGGAATTCACCCCTCCACTTT. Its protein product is CASSYDRGNSPLHF.

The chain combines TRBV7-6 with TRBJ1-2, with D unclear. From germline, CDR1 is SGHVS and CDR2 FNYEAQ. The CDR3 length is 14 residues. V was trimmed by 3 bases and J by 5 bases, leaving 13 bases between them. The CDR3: CASSLFQEPYGYTF. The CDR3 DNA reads TGTGCCAGCAGCTTGTTTCAGGAACCATATGGCTACACCTTC.

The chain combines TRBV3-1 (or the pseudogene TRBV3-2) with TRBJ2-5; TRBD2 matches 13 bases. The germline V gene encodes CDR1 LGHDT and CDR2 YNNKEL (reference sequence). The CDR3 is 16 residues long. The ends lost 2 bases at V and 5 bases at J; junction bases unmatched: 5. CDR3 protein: CASSQRTSGGYETQYF. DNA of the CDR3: TGTGCCAGCAGCCAAAGGACTAGCGGGGGCTATGAGACCCAGTACTTC.

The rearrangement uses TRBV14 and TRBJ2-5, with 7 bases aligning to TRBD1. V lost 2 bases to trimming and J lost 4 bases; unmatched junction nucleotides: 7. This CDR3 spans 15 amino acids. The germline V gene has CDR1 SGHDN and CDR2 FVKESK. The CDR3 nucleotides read TGTGCCAGCAGCCAACACCACTACAGGGGAGAGACCCAGTACTTC. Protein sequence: CASSQHHYRGETQYF.

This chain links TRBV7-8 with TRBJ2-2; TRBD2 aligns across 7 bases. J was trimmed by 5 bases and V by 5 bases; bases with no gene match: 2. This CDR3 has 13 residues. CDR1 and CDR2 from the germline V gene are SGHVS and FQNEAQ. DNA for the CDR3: TGTGCCAGCAGCCGGGGAGGGACCGGGGAGCTGTTTTTT. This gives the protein CASSRGGTGELFF.